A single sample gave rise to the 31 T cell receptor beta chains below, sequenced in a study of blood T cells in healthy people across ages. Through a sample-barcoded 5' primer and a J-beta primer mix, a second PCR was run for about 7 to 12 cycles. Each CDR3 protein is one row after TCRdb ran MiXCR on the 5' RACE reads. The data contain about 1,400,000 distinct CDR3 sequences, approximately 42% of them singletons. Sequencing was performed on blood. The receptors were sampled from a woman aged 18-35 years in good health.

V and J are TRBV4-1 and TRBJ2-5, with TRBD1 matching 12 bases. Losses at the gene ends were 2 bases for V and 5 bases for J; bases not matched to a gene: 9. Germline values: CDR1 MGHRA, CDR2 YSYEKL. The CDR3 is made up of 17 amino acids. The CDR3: CASSQTPGQGAEETQYF. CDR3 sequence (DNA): TGCGCCAGCAGCCAAACACCGGGACAGGGGGCGGAGGAGACCCAGTACTTC.

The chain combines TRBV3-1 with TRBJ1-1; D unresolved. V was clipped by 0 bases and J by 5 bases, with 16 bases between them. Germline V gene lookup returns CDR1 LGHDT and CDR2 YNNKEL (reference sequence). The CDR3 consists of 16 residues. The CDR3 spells CASSQDERPTDTEAFF. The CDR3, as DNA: TGTGCCAGCAGCCAAGATGAGCGTCCCACGGATACTGAAGCTTTCTTT.

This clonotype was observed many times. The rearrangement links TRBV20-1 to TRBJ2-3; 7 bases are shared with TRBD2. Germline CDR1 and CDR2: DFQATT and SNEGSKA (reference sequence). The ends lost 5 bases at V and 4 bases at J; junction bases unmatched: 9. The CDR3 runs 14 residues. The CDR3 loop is CSALGPGGPDTQYF. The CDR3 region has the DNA TGCAGTGCTCTAGGCCCGGGAGGACCAGATACGCAGTATTTT.

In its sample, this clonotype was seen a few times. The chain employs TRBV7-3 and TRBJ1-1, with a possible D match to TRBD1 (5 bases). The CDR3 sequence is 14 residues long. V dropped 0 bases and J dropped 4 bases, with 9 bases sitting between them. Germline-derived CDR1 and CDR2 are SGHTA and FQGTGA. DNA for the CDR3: TGTGCCAGCAGCTTAACGGGGGAGGGCACTGAAGCTTTCTTT. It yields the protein CASSLTGEGTEAFF.

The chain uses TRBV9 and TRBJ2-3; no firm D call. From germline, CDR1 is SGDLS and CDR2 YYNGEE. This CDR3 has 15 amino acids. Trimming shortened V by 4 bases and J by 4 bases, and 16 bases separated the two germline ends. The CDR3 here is CASSSGRLGPDTQYF. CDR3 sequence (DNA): TGTGCCAGCAGCTCGGGCAGGTTGGGCCCAGATACGCAGTATTTT.

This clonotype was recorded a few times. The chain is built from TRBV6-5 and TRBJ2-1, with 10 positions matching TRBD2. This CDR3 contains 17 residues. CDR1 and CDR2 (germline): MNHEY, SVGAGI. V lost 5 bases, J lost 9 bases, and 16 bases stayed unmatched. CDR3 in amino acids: CASSHQSGLAAGGEQFF. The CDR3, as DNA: TGTGCCAGCAGTCACCAAAGCGGACTAGCGGCAGGGGGTGAGCAGTTCTTC.

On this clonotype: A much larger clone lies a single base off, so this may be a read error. In DNA form, the CDR3 reads TGCAGCGTCCCCGGGGGTGCCTACAATGAGCAGTTCTTC. This sequence encodes CSVPGGAYNEQFF. The V gene is TRBV29-1, the J gene TRBJ2-1; D perhaps matches TRBD2 (6 bases). This CDR3 contains 13 residues. The germline gives CDR1 SQVTM, CDR2 ANQGSEA. V was shortened by 6 bases and J by 2 bases, with 11 bases between the two germline ends.

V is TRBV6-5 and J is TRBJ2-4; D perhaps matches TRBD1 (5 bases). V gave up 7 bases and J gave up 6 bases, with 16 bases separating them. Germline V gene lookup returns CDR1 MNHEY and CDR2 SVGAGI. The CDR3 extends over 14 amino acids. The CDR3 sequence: CASKPGQIGNIQYF. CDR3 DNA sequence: TGTGCCAGCAAACCTGGACAAATCGGAAACATTCAGTACTTC.

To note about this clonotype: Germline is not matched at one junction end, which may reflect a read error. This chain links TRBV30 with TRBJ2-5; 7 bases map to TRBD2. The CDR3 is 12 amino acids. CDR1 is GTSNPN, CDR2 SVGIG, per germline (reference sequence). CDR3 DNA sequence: TGTGCCGGGAGGGAAAGACAAGAGACCCAGTACTTC. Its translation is CAGRERQETQYF.

This CDR3 is CSALRTGGYEQYF. CDR3 bases: TGCAGTGCCCTCAGGACAGGGGGCTACGAGCAGTACTTC. The V and J genes are TRBV20-1 and TRBJ2-7; 10 nucleotides align to TRBD1. The V and J ends lost 6 bases and 3 bases, in that order; junction bases with no gene match: 5. This CDR3 contains 13 residues. Germline V gene lookup returns CDR1 DFQATT and CDR2 SNEGSKA (reference sequence).

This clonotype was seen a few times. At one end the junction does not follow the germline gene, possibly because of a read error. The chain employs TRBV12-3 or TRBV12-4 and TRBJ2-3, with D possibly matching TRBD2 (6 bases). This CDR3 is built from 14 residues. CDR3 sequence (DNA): TGTGCCAGCAGGTTAGGGAGGATGGCAGATACGCAGTATTTT. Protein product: CASRLGRMADTQYF.

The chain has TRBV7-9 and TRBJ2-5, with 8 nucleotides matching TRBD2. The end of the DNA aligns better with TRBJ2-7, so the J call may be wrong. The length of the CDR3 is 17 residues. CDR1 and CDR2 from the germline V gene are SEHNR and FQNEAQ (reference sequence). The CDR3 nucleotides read TGTGCCAGCAGCTTACCCGGGGGGGAGGCCCTATACTACGAGCAGTACTTC. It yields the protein CASSLPGGEALYYEQYF.

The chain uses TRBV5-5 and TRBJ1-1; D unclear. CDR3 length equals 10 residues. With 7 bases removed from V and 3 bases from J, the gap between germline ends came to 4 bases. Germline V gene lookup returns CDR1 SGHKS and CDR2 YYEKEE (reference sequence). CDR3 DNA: TGTGCCAGCCACTACACTGAAGCTTTCTTT. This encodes CASHYTEAFF.

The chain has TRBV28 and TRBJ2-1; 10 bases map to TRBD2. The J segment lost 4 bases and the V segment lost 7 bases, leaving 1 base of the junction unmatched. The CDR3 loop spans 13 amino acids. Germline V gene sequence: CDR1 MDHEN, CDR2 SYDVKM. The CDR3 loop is CASKLAGYNEQFF. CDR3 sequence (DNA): TGTGCCAGCAAACTAGCGGGGTACAATGAGCAGTTCTTC.

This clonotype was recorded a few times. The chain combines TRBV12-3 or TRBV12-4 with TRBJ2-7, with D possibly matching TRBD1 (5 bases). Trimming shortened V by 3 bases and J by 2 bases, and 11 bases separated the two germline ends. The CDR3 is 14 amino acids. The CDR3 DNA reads TGTGCCAGCAGTTTCATAGCCAGGGCCTACGAGCAGTACTTC. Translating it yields CASSFIARAYEQYF.

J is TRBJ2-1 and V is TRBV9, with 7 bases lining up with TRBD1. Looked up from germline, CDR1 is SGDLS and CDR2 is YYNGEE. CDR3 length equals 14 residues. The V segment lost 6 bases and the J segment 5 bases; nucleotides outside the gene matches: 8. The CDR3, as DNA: TGTGCCAGCAATTACCGGGACAGAAACAATGAGCAGTTCTTC. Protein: CASNYRDRNNEQFF.

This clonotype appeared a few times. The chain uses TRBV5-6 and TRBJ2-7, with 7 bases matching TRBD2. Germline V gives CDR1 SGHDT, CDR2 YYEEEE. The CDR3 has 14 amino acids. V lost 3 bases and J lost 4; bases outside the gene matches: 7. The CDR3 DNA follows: TGTGCCAGCAGCTCAACTAGCGCCATTTACGAGCAGTACTTC. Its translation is CASSSTSAIYEQYF.

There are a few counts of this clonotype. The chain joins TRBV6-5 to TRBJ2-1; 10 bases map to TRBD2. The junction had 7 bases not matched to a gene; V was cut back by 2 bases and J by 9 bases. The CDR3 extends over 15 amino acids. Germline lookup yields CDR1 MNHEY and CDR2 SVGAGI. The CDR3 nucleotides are TGTGCCAGCAGTTACGGGACTAGCGAGTATGGTGAGCAGTTCTTC. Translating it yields CASSYGTSEYGEQFF.

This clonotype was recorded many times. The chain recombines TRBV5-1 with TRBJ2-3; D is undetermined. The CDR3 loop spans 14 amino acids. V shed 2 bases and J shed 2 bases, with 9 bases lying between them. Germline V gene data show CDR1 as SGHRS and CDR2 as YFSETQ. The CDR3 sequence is CASSFGGATDTQYF. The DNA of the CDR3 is TGCGCCAGCAGCTTTGGCGGAGCCACAGATACGCAGTATTTT. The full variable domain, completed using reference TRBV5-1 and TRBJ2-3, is KAGVTQTPRYLIKTRGQQVTLSCSPISGHRSVSWYQQTPGQGLQFLFEYFSETQRNKGNFPGRFSGRQFSNSRSEMNVSTLELGDSALYLCASSFGGATDTQYFGPGTRLTVL.

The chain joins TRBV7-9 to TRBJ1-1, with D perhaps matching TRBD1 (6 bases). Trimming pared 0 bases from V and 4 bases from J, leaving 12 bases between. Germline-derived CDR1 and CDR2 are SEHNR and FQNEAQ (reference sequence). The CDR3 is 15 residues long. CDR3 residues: CASSLAGGQGTEAFF. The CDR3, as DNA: TGTGCCAGCAGCTTAGCTGGGGGGCAGGGCACTGAAGCTTTCTTT.

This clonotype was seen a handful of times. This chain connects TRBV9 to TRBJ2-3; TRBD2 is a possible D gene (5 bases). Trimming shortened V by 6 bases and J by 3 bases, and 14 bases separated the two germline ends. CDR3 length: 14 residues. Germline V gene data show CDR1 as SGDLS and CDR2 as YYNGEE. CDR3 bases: TGTGCCAGCAAGGCGGGCGCCGGGACAGATACGCAGTATTTT. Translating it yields CASKAGAGTDTQYF.

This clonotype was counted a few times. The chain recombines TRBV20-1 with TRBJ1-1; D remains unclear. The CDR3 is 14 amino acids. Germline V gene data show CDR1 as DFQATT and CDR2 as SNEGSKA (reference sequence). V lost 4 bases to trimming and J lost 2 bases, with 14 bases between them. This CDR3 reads CSAILPRGNTEAFF. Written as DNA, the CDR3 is TGCAGTGCTATCCTCCCACGAGGTAACACTGAAGCTTTCTTT.

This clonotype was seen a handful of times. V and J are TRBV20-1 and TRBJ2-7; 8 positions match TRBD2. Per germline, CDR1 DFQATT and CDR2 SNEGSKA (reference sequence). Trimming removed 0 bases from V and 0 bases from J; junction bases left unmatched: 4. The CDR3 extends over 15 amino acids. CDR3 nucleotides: TGCAGTGCTAGAGATTCGGGAGGGCTCTCCTACGAGCAGTACTTC. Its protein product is CSARDSGGLSYEQYF.

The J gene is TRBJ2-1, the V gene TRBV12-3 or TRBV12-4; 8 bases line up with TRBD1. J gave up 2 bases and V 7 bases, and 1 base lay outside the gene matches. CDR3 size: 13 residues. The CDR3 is CASMTGAYNEQFF. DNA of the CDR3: TGTGCCAGCATGACAGGGGCCTACAATGAGCAGTTCTTC.

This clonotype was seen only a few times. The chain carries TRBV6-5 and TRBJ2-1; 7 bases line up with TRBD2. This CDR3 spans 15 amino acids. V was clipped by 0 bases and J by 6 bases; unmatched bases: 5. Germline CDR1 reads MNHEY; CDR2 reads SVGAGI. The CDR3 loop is CASSYSGGTSNEQFF. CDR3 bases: TGTGCCAGCAGTTACTCCGGGGGGACTTCCAATGAGCAGTTCTTC.

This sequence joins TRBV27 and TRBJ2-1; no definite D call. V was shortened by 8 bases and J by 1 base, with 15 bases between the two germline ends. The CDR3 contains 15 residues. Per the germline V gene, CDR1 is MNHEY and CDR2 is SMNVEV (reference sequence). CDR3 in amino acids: CASLRIGSSYNEQFF. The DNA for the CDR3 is TGTGCCAGCTTACGAATCGGCAGTTCCTACAATGAGCAGTTCTTC.

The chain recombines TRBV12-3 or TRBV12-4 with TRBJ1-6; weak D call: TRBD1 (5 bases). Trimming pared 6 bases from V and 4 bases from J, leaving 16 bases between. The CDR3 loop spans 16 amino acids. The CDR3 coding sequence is TGTGCCAGCAGCTGGAGTGGGGGAGTTTATAATTCACCCCTCCACTTT. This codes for CASSWSGGVYNSPLHF.

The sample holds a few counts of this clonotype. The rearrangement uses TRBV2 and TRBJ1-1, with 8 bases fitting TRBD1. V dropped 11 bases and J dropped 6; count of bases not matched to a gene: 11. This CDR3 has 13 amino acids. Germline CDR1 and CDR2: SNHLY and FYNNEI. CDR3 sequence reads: CAATGEAPSEAFF. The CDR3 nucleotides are TGTGCCGCGACAGGGGAGGCCCCTTCTGAAGCTTTCTTT.

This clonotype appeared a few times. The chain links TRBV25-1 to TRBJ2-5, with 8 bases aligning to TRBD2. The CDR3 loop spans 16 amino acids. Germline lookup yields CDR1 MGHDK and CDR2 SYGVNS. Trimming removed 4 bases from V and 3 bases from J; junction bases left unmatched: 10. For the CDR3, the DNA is TGTGCCAGCAGTGCCGGGACTAGGCTTGGGAAAGAGACCCAGTACTTC. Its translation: CASSAGTRLGKETQYF. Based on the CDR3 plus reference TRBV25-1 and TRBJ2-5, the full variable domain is EADIYQTPRYLVIGTGKKITLECSQTMGHDKMYWYQQDPGMELHLIHYSYGVNSTEKGDLSSESTVSRIRTEHFPLTLESARPSHTSQYLCASSAGTRLGKETQYFGPGTRLLVL.

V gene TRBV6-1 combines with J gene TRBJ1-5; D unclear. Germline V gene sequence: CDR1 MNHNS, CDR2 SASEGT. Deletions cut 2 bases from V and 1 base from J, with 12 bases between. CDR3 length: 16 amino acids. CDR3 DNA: TGTGCCAGCAGTGAAATGGCGGGTCAGAGCAATCAGCCCCAGCATTTT. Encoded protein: CASSEMAGQSNQPQHF.

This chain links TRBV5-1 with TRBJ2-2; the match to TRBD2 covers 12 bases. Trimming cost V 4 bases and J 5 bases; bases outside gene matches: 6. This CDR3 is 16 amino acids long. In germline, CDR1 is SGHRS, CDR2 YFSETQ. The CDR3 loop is CASSPTSGGDTGELFF. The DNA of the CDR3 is TGCGCCAGCAGCCCGACTAGCGGGGGAGATACCGGGGAGCTGTTTTTT.